Below, 2 T cell receptor beta chains from the same sample are listed, as sequenced in a study of shared clonotypes between healthy human individuals (dated by TCRdb to 2019 to 2021). Library prep was done by the immunoSEQ multiplex PCR assay. TCRdb retrieved this table from immuneACCESS and kept in-frame rearrangements only. Not all clones are present; in checked studies, unresolved V genes account for under half, and no reason is known for the remainder. A total of approximately 2.5 million clones appear in this sample, approximately 93% of them only once. 0.36% of the sample is held by the ten biggest clonotypes. The sample taken for sequencing was naive CD4+ T cells from PBMCs. The cell subset or site label, read with the paper, signifies: CD45RA+ positively selected. The receptors were sampled from a man aged 18-30 years in good health. Some clones in this sample may be carry-over from other donors' samples.

This clone was counted between two and nine times. The chain recombines TRBV7-9 with TRBJ1-1; D is ambiguous. Germline assignment: CDR1 SEHNR and CDR2 FQNEAQ (reference sequence). This CDR3 is built from 15 residues. Trimming removed 5 bases from V and 0 bases from J, with 13 bases in between. The CDR3 sequence: CASSPLGGMNTEAFF. In nucleotides, the CDR3 is TGTGCCAGCAGCCCCCTGGGCGGGATGAACACTGAAGCTTTCTTT.

V and J are TRBV14 and TRBJ2-1, with a tentative D call TRBD1 (6 bases). The germline gives CDR1 SGHDN, CDR2 FVKESK. Trimming shortened V by 0 bases and J by 8 bases, and 14 bases separated the two germline ends. The CDR3 spans 15 residues. CDR3 nucleotide sequence: TGTGCCAGCAGCCAAGAGAGCACAGGGAGCGATGAGCAGTTCTTC. Its translation is CASSQESTGSDEQFF.